This T cell receptor (beta chain) derives from a study of blood T cell repertoires in COVID-19. The table came from immunoSEQ multiplex PCR; TCRdb's copy has only in-frame clones and leaves some out. The sample holds hundreds of thousands of clones, roughly nine tenths seen once. Trimming pared 0 bases from V and 1 base from J, leaving 10 bases between. The V gene's germline CDR1 is MGHRA and CDR2 YSYEKL. CDR3 length equals 16 residues. The sequencing sample was made of PBMCs or T cells enriched from blood (not recorded which). The TCR comes from a woman aged 25 to 39 who had recovered from COVID-19. This sequence joins TRBV4-1 and TRBJ1-5, with D unresolved. The CDR3 nucleotides read TGCGCCAGCAGCCAAGATCTTCCTGGCAGCAATCAGCCCCAGCATTTT. Protein: CASSQDLPGSNQPQHF.